Following are 11 T cell receptor beta chains from one sample sequenced in a study of immune characterization of retroperitoneal liposarcoma. MiXCR was run by TCRdb on the PCR reads, yielding one entry per CDR3 protein. The table lists under 11,000 distinct CDR3 sequences, about 46% of them singletons. Material for sequencing was tumor tissue. The source of these receptors is a female donor with retroperitoneal liposarcoma.

With respect to this clonotype: A much larger clone lies one base from this, so it may be a read error. V is TRBV7-6 and J is TRBJ2-5, with D possibly being TRBD1 or TRBD2 (6 bases each). Germline assignment: CDR1 SGHVS and CDR2 FNYEAQ. CDR3 length equals 17 residues. The CDR3 loop is CASSPPFGRGEGETHFF. The CDR3 DNA reads TGTGCCAGCAGCCCCCCTTTCGGGCGGGGCGAGGGGGAGACCCATTTCTTC.

This clonotype is deemed medium-sized. This chain joins TRBV11-1 and TRBJ2-3, with 9 positions matching TRBD2. CDR1 SGHAT and CDR2 FQDESV come from the germline V gene (reference sequence). This CDR3 spans 15 amino acids. Trimming cost V 5 bases and J 0 bases; bases outside gene matches: 3. CDR3 region: CASSPLAGSTDTQYF. CDR3 DNA: TGTGCCAGCAGCCCCCTAGCGGGGAGCACAGATACGCAGTATTTT.

This rearrangement joins TRBV7-3 to TRBJ2-1; D uncertain. This CDR3 has 13 residues. V dropped 2 bases and J dropped 5 bases, with 7 bases sitting between them. Looked up from germline, CDR1 is SGHTA and CDR2 is FQGTGA. This CDR3 reads CASSLSGDNEQFF. Here the CDR3 DNA reads TGTGCCAGCAGCTTATCAGGCGACAATGAGCAGTTCTTC.

This chain uses TRBV12-3 or TRBV12-4 with TRBJ2-1; D gene ambiguous. Between the trimmed V and J ends, which lost 6 bases and 10 bases, there was a span of 19 bases. The CDR3 covers 14 residues. The CDR3 spells CASRTGTNPTEQFF. CDR3 DNA sequence: TGTGCCAGCAGAACCGGCACTAATCCAACGGAGCAGTTCTTC.

By share, this clonotype counts as medium-sized. This chain links TRBV6-1 with TRBJ2-6; D remains unclear. Germline CDR1 MNHNS, CDR2 SASEGT. V shed 5 bases and J shed 1 base, with 6 bases lying between them. The CDR3 covers 14 residues. The CDR3: CASSPLSGANVLTF. DNA for the CDR3: TGTGCCAGCAGTCCCCTTTCTGGGGCCAACGTCCTGACTTTC.

This clonotype was found once. The chain couples TRBV6-1 to TRBJ2-2; a possible D gene is TRBD2 (5 bases). Germline V gene sequence: CDR1 MNHNS, CDR2 SASEGT. Trimming removed 0 bases at V and 6 bases at J, with 11 bases between. This CDR3 spans 15 amino acids. The DNA for the CDR3 is TGTGCCAGCAGTGAAGCGAGAGGGATCCCCGGGGAGCTGTTTTTT. Amino acids: CASSEARGIPGELFF.

The chain joins TRBV27 to TRBJ2-4; possibly TRBD1 for D (5 bases). The germline CDR1 and CDR2 sequences are MNHEY and SMNVEV (reference sequence). The V gene lost 6 bases and the J gene lost 13 bases, with 19 bases spanning the gap. The CDR3 is 13 amino acids. The CDR3: CASRPDSYNEQYF. The CDR3 nucleotides are TGTGCCAGCAGACCTGACAGTTACAATGAGCAGTACTTC.

This clonotype counts as medium-sized. V usage is TRBV12-3 or TRBV12-4 and J usage is TRBJ2-5; D is perhaps TRBD1 (6 bases). V was shortened by 7 bases and J by 0 bases, with 12 bases between the two germline ends. The CDR3 spans 14 residues. The CDR3: CASIGGPNQETQYF. The CDR3 DNA reads as TGTGCCAGCATAGGGGGACCAAACCAAGAGACCCAGTACTTC.

To note about this clonotype: As the CDR3 is not closed by the conserved phenylalanine or tryptophan, this likely results from a read error. The DNA is omitted, as the CDR3 cannot be located on it reliably, and the CDR3 follows TCRdb's listing. J is TRBJ2-5 and V is TRBV1; TRBD1, as called in the table, went unchecked against the DNA. TRBV1 is an annotated pseudogene. The CDR3 has 12 amino acids, counting both end residues. CDR3 in amino acids: CPAARHPGTSAM.

Here the CDR3 DNA reads TGTGCCACCCGGACTAGCGGGAGCAATGAGCAGTTCTTC. It translates to CATRTSGSNEQFF. V gene TRBV6-6 combines with J gene TRBJ2-1; 13 bases agree with TRBD2. CDR3 length equals 13 residues. Germline-derived CDR1 and CDR2 are MNHNY and SVGAGI (reference sequence). The V gene end was trimmed by 10 bases and the J gene end by 6 bases; junction bases not matched to a gene: 3.

Relative to its sample, this clonotype is medium-sized (0.01 to 0.1%). This rearrangement joins TRBV24-1 to TRBJ2-5; no definite D call. This CDR3 spans 14 amino acids. Trimming stripped 1 base from V and 11 bases from J, with 16 bases between. The germline gives CDR1 KGHDR, CDR2 SFDVKD. The CDR3 loop reads CATSDFARKDEQYF. DNA for the CDR3: TGTGCCACCAGTGATTTTGCCAGGAAGGATGAGCAGTACTTC.